This TCR beta chain is drawn from a study of Graves' ophthalmopathy and Graves' hyperthyroidism. The overall study: The term stable hyperthyroidism indicated an absence of ophthalmopathy within 18 months of follow-up.

RNA transcripts served as template for amplifying TCR beta CDR3 sequences. RT-PCR was first run with HTBI primers, then multiplex PCR in a second round. MiXCR was run by TCRdb on the multiplex PCR reads, yielding one entry per CDR3 protein. The sample carries over a million distinct CDR3 sequences, 35% to 40% recorded once. A diagnosis was made from clinical symptoms together with serum thyroxine, TRAb, thyroid ultrasound and orbital computed tomography. Whole-study findings and limits: In blood appeared most of the expanded thyroid clonotypes whose frequency exceeded 0.001. Built on 13 signatures, a model told ophthalmopathy apart from stable hyperthyroidism with 85% to 90% sensitivity and approximately 81% specificity.

This clonotype has at least ten counts. What it recognizes is unknown. This sequence originates from an adult man with Graves' hyperthyroidism. The sample was peripheral blood or thyroid tissue (not recorded which).

The CDR3 loop reads CASSLGQGLTYEQYF. The CDR3 nucleotides are TGCGCCAGCAGCCTGGGACAGGGGTTAACCTACGAGCAGTACTTC. This chain joins TRBV5-1 and TRBJ2-7, with TRBD1 matching over 10 bases. V gave up 4 bases and J gave up 2 bases; unmatched junction bases: 6. This CDR3 comprises 15 residues. Germline-derived CDR1 and CDR2 are SGHRS and YFSETQ.